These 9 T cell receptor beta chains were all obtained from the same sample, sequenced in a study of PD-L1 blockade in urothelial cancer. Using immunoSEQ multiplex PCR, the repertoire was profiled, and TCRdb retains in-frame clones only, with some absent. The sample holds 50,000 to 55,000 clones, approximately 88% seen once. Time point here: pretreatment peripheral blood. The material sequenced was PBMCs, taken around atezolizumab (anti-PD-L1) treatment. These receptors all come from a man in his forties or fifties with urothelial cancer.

The CDR3 DNA is TGTGCCAGCAGCTCAGGACAGGGATTTACCGGGGAGCTGTTTTTT. Its translation: CASSSGQGFTGELFF. This chain connects TRBV11-2 to TRBJ2-2; 8 bases are a match to TRBD1. Germline CDR1 SGHAT, CDR2 FQNNGV. This CDR3 contains 15 residues. V lost 4 bases, J lost 5 bases, and 6 bases stayed unmatched.

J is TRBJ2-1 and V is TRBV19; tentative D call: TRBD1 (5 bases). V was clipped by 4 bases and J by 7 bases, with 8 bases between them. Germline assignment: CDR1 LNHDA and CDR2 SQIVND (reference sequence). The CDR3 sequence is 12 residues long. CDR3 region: CASSTRGNEQFF. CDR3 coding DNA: TGTGCCAGTAGTACAAGGGGTAATGAGCAGTTCTTC. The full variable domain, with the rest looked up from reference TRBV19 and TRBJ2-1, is DGGITQSPKYLFRKEGQNVTLSCEQNLNHDAMYWYRQDPGQGLRLIYYSQIVNDFQKGDIAEGYSVSREKKESFPLTVTSAQKNPTAFYLCASSTRGNEQFFGPGTRLTVL.

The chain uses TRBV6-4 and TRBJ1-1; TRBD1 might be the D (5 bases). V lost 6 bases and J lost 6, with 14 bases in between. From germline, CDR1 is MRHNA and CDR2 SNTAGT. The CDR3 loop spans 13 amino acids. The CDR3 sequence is CASSDRGEAEAFF. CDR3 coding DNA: TGTGCCAGCAGCGATAGGGGTGAGGCTGAAGCTTTCTTT.

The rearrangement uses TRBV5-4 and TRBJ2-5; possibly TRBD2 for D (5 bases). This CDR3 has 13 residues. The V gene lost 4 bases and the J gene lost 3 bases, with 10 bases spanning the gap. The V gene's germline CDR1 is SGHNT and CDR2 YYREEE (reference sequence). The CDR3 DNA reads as TGTGCCAGCAGCCGGGTTAGCGAAGAGACCCAGTACTTC. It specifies CASSRVSEETQYF.

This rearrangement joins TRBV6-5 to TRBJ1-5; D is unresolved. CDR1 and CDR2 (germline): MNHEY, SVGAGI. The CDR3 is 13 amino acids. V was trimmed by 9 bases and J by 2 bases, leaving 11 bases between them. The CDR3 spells CASQSQGNQPQHF. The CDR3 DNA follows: TGTGCCAGTCAATCTCAGGGCAATCAGCCCCAGCATTTT.

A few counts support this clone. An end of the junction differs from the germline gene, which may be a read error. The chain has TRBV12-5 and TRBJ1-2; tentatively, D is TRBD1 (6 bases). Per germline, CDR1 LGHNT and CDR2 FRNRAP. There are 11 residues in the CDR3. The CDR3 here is CASGLVRTVIF. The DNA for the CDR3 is TGTGCTAGTGGTTTGGTACGGACAGTGATCTTC.

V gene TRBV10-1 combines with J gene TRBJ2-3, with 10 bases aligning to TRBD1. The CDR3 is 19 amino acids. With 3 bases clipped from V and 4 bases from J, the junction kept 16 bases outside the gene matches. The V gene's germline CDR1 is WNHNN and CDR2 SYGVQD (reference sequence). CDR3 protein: CASSDVGTGELLPADTQYF. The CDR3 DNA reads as TGCGCCAGCAGTGATGTTGGGACAGGGGAGCTTTTGCCGGCAGATACGCAGTATTTT.

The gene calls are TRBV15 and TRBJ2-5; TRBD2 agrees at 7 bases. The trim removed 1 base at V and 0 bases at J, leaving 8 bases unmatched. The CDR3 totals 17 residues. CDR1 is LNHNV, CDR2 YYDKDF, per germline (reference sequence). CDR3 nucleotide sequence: TGTGCCACCAGCAGAGCCCCGGGACTAACGCACCAAGAGACCCAGTACTTC. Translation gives CATSRAPGLTHQETQYF.

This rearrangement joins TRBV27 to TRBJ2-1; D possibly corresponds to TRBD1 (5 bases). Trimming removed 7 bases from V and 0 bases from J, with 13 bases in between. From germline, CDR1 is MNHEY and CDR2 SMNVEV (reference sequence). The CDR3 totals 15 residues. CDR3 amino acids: CASTSGLSSYNEQFF. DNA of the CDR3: TGTGCCAGCACCTCAGGGTTAAGCTCCTACAATGAGCAGTTCTTC.